A selection of T cell receptor beta chains follows, all from one sample in a study of blood T cell repertoires in COVID-19. Some clones are missing from TCRdb's copy, which holds only in-frame ones; the method was immunoSEQ multiplex PCR. Among 250,000 to 350,000 clones, about 88% were seen once, and the ten largest hold around 11%. Sequenced input: peripheral blood. These receptor sequences come from a woman in her thirties with COVID-19, enrolled during active disease. CDR3s include the opening cysteine and the closing phenylalanine or tryptophan. D genes are given only for firm matches. Rows may omit the clone size; those that give it use once, few, many or a size class.

.	.	TRBV2	TRBJ1-2	CASTQGSGFNYGYTF	TGTGCCAGCACCCAGGGTTCAGGGTTTAACTATGGCTACACCTTC
.	.	TRBV20-1	TRBJ2-7	CSAREEEQWYF	TGCAGTGCTAGAGAAGAAGAACAGTGGTACTTC
.	TRBD2	TRBV9	TRBJ2-1	CASSVGLAGVGAYNEQFF	TGTGCCAGCAGCGTAGGACTAGCGGGAGTGGGTGCCTACAATGAGCAGTTCTTC
.	.	TRBV11-2	TRBJ1-2	CASSFSRGRSYGYTF	TGTGCCAGCAGCTTTAGCAGGGGAAGGAGCTATGGCTACACCTTC
.	TRBD2	TRBV7-2	TRBJ2-7	CASSFGLAGVTYEQYF	TGTGCCAGCAGTTTTGGACTAGCGGGAGTAACCTACGAGCAGTACTTC
.	TRBD1	TRBV7-6	TRBJ2-7	CASSLVSGQGTDEQYF	TGTGCCAGCAGCTTAGTCTCGGGACAGGGGACGGACGAGCAGTACTTC
few	TRBD2	TRBV4-1	TRBJ2-7	CASSQEQLAGGYEQYF	TGCGCCAGCAGCCAAGAGCAACTAGCGGGAGGCTACGAGCAGTACTTC
.	TRBD2	TRBV30	TRBJ2-1	CAWSSGTSGVYEQFF	TGTGCCTGGAGTTCGGGGACTAGCGGTGTCTATGAGCAGTTCTTC
.	TRBD1	TRBV28	TRBJ1-2	CASSLRDRAWGYTF	TGTGCCAGCAGCCTCCGGGACAGGGCTTGGGGCTACACCTTC
.	TRBD1	TRBV9	TRBJ1-3	CASSAQLDRAGNTIYF	TGTGCCAGCAGCGCTCAATTGGACAGGGCTGGAAACACCATATATTTT
.	.	TRBV5-1	TRBJ1-5	CASSSGLDYSNQPQHF	TGCGCCAGCAGCTCGGGACTGGACTATAGCAATCAGCCCCAGCATTTT
.	TRBD1	TRBV2	TRBJ2-7	CASSEGTGYEQYF	TGTGCCAGCAGTGAAGGGACAGGCTACGAGCAGTACTTC
.	TRBD2	TRBV5-1	TRBJ2-1	CASSLRTSGYNEQFF	TGCGCCAGCAGCTTGAGGACTAGCGGCTACAATGAGCAGTTCTTC
.	.	TRBV27	TRBJ2-2	CASSLSRTVPTGELFF	TGTGCCAGCAGTTTATCGAGGACAGTACCTACCGGGGAGCTGTTTTTT
.	.	TRBV20-1	TRBJ2-3	CSGWELDTQYF	TGCAGCGGTTGGGAGTTAGATACGCAGTATTTT
.	.	TRBV29-1	TRBJ2-3	CSAMRRQGTDTQYF	TGCAGCGCGATGCGTAGGCAGGGCACAGATACGCAGTATTTT
.	TRBD2	TRBV5-1	TRBJ2-3	CASSYIAGGTDTQYF	TGCGCCAGCAGCTATATAGCGGGAGGTACAGATACGCAGTATTTT
.	.	TRBV28	TRBJ1-2	CASSPRYDAVSF	TGTGCCAGCAGTCCAAGATATGATGCGGTCTCCTTC
.	.	TRBV18	TRBJ2-5	CASSPLTNQETQYF	TGTGCCAGCTCACCCCTGACTAACCAAGAGACCCAGTACTTC
.	.	TRBV5-8	TRBJ2-3	CASSLGVLTDTQYF	TGTGCCAGCAGCTTGGGCGTACTCACAGATACGCAGTATTTT
once	TRBD1	TRBV30	TRBJ1-5	CAWSLGTGGSQPQHF	TGTGCCTGGAGCCTCGGGACAGGGGGCAGTCAGCCCCAGCATTTT
.	TRBD1	TRBV28	TRBJ2-7	CASILGTGGSYEQYF	TGTGCCAGCATTCTGGGGACAGGGGGATCCTACGAGCAGTACTTC
.	TRBD1	TRBV4-2	TRBJ1-4	CASSQVGTGAEKLFF	TGTGCCAGCAGCCAGGTCGGGACAGGGGCCGAAAAACTGTTTTTT
.	TRBD1	TRBV20-1	TRBJ1-4	CSASPPGQGRGKLFF	TGCAGTGCTAGTCCACCGGGACAGGGGAGGGGAAAACTGTTTTTT
.	.	TRBV5-1	TRBJ2-1	CASSLVSGSGNEQFF	TGCGCCAGCAGCTTGGTATCCGGGAGTGGGAATGAGCAGTTCTTC
.	.	TRBV28	TRBJ1-2	CASSLDSHYGYTF	TGTGCCAGCAGTTTGGACAGCCACTATGGCTACACCTTC
.	.	TRBV9	TRBJ2-2	CASSVTGLGGELFF	TGTGCCAGCAGCGTAACGGGGTTGGGCGGGGAGCTGTTTTTT
.	TRBD2	TRBV5-1	TRBJ2-7	CASSPDSGRAPEQYF	TGCGCCAGCAGTCCGGACAGCGGGAGGGCTCCCGAGCAGTACTTC
once	.	TRBV3-1/TRBV3-2	TRBJ2-1	CASSQDGAGNKHNEQFF	TGTGCCAGCAGCCAAGATGGGGCAGGGAATAAGCACAATGAGCAGTTCTTC
.	.	TRBV19	TRBJ2-6	CASSTVSGANVLTF	TGTGCCAGTAGTACAGTCTCTGGGGCCAACGTCCTGACTTTC
.	.	TRBV27	TRBJ2-7	CASGISGEESYEQYF	TGTGCCAGCGGGATATCCGGGGAGGAGTCCTACGAGCAGTACTTC
few	.	TRBV28	TRBJ2-1	CASSLGGRTFNEQFF	TGTGCCAGCAGTTTGGGTGGGAGAACCTTCAATGAGCAGTTCTTC
.	.	TRBV19	TRBJ1-2	CASMRGGRHGYTF	TGTGCCAGTATGAGGGGAGGACGCCATGGCTACACCTTC
.	TRBD2	TRBV5-4	TRBJ2-5	CASSLKLAGVGETQYF	TGTGCCAGCAGCTTGAAACTAGCGGGAGTGGGGGAGACCCAGTACTTC
few	TRBD1	TRBV19	TRBJ1-1	CASSITGVNTEAFF	TGTGCCAGTAGTATCACAGGGGTGAACACTGAAGCTTTCTTT
.	.	TRBV5-1	TRBJ1-3	CASSPTAGVGNTIYF	TGCGCCAGCAGCCCGACGGCGGGGGTCGGAAACACCATATATTTT
.	.	TRBV30	TRBJ2-2	CAWSFYAGETGELFF	TGTGCCTGGAGTTTTTACGCCGGGGAGACCGGGGAGCTGTTTTTT
.	TRBD2	TRBV10-3	TRBJ2-3	CAIRVGLADSTDTQYF	TGTGCCATCAGAGTTGGACTAGCGGATAGCACAGATACGCAGTATTTT
once	.	TRBV27	TRBJ2-7	CASYRGGEQYF	TGTGCCAGTTATAGGGGGGGCGAGCAGTACTTC
.	TRBD2	TRBV10-3	TRBJ2-3	CAISESSGSTDTQYF	TGTGCCATCAGTGAGTCTAGCGGGAGCACAGATACGCAGTATTTT
.	.	TRBV5-4	TRBJ2-5	CASSLKGGKETQYF	TGTGCCAGCAGCTTGAAGGGGGGGAAAGAGACCCAGTACTTC
.	.	TRBV5-1	TRBJ2-5	CASSRMRQLPKETQYF	TGCGCCAGCAGCAGGATGAGACAGCTTCCCAAAGAGACCCAGTACTTC